The sequence of this TCR beta chain was determined in a study of T cells expressing NK-cell markers. On the study more broadly: In sorted CD3+CD56+NKG2C+, CD3+CD56+NKG2C- and CD3+CD56-NKG2C+ T cells, TCR beta repertoires were obtained. The eight sequenced donors comprised seven who were HCMV-seropositive and one who was seronegative. Study-wide results and limits: In a group of several donors, dominant NKG2C+ clonotypes represented about 1.0-8% of CD8+ T cells.

A note on this clonotype: Its matching antigen is unknown.

5'RACE template switching with UMIs produced the TCR beta cDNA. No DNA is given; TCRdb re-called the 5' RACE reads and lists each CDR3 protein once. The sample has 400,000 or so distinct CDR3 sequences. This CDR3 is built from 16 residues. J is TRBJ1-4 and V is TRBV12-3 or TRBV12-4; TCRdb picks TRBD1, but there is no DNA to check that call. The sequence was obtained from a woman aged 45-65 years in good health. Material: blood T cells: a sorted CD56 or NKG2C T cell subset, CD4+ or CD8+ T cells, or bulk PBMC T cells (not recorded which). This chain's CDR3 is CASSSQGGTPNEKLFF.